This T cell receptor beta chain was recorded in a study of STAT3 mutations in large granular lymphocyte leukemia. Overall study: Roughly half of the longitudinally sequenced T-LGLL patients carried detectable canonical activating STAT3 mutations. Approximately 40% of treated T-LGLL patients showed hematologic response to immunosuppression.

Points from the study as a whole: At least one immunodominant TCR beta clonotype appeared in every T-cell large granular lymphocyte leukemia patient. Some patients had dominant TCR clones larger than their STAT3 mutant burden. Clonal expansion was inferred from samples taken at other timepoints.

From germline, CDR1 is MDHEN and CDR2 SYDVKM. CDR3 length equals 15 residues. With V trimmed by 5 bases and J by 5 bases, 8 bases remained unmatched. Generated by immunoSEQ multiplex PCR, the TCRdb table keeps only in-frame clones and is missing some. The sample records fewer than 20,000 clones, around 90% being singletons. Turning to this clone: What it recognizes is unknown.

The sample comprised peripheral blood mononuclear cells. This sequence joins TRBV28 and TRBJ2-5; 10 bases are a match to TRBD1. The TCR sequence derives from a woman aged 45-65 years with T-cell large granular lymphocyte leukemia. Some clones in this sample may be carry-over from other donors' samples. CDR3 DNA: TGTGCCAGCAGTCTCGGGACAGGGGTGCGGGAGACCCAGTACTTC. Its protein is CASSLGTGVRETQYF.